A single sample gave rise to the 22 T cell receptor beta chains below, sequenced in a study of shared clonotypes between healthy human individuals. The data were produced by immunoSEQ multiplex PCR, yet TCRdb's version contains in-frame clones alone and is incomplete. The sample shows some 1,400,000 clones, around 97% of them seen only once. The sequencing input was naive CD4+ T cells sorted from blood. The subset denotes: CD45RA+ positively selected. The receptors were sampled from a man under 40 in good health.

The V gene is TRBV19, the J gene TRBJ1-2; D unclear. Looked up from germline, CDR1 is LNHDA and CDR2 is SQIVND (reference sequence). The CDR3 runs 11 residues. Trimming removed 10 bases at V and 4 bases at J, with 10 bases between. The CDR3 sequence is CATQEGYGYTF. CDR3 coding DNA: TGTGCCACCCAGGAAGGCTATGGCTACACCTTC.

This clone was counted once. The chain couples TRBV7-8 to TRBJ1-1; D unresolved. Trimming removed 5 bases from V and 6 bases from J, with 13 bases in between. The CDR3 length is 13 residues. CDR1 is SGHVS, CDR2 FQNEAQ, per germline. CDR3 nucleotide sequence: TGTGCCAGCAGCCCCGAGGTCTTAGCTGAAGCTTTCTTT. It specifies CASSPEVLAEAFF.

The chain joins TRBV7-2 to TRBJ1-1, with unresolved D. Trimming pared 3 bases from V and 5 bases from J, leaving 10 bases between. The germline CDR1 and CDR2 sequences are SGHTA and FQGNSA. CDR3 length equals 13 residues. The CDR3: CASSFSGRTEAFF. DNA for the CDR3: TGTGCCAGCAGCTTTTCGGGTCGGACTGAAGCTTTCTTT.

J is TRBJ2-7 and V is TRBV5-1; D unclear. Trimming cost V 7 bases and J 0 bases, with 17 bases left between them. Germline loops: CDR1 SGHRS, CDR2 YFSETQ. The CDR3 is made up of 15 amino acids. Here the CDR3 reads CASRPETLNSYEQYF. The CDR3, as DNA: TGCGCCAGCCGCCCCGAGACACTGAACTCCTACGAGCAGTACTTC.

This clone was detected once. The CDR3: CATSTAGTSVKQFF. The CDR3 nucleotides read TGTGCCACCAGCACCGCCGGGACTAGTGTTAAGCAGTTCTTC. This chain links TRBV15 with TRBJ2-1; 8 nucleotides align to TRBD2. The germline gives CDR1 LNHNV, CDR2 YYDKDF (reference sequence). CDR3 length equals 14 residues. J lost 11 bases, V lost 4 bases, and 10 bases had no gene match.

The chain recombines TRBV2 with TRBJ2-1; D unclear. The germline gives CDR1 SNHLY, CDR2 FYNNEI. V was pared by 6 bases and J by 6 bases, with 9 bases between. There are 12 residues in the CDR3. CDR3 amino acids: CASSFPGNEQFF. CDR3 nucleotide sequence: TGTGCCAGCAGCTTTCCTGGCAATGAGCAGTTCTTC.

This sequence joins TRBV5-4 and TRBJ1-2; D may be TRBD1 (5 bases). The CDR3 is 17 residues long. V lost 2 bases, J lost 0 bases, and 17 bases lay in between. The germline V gene has CDR1 SGHNT and CDR2 YYREEE (reference sequence). CDR3 sequence: CASSLLRDGGANYGYTF. CDR3 coding DNA: TGTGCCAGCAGCTTATTGAGGGACGGTGGAGCTAACTATGGCTACACCTTC. The full variable domain, with the rest looked up from reference TRBV5-4 and TRBJ1-2, is ETGVTQSPTHLIKTRGQQVTLRCSSQSGHNTVSWYQQALGQGPQFIFQYYREEENGRGNFPPRFSGLQFPNYSSELNVNALELDDSALYLCASSLLRDGGANYGYTFGSGTRLTVV.

The chain links TRBV2 to TRBJ1-1, with TRBD1 matching 7 bases. The germline V gene encodes CDR1 SNHLY and CDR2 FYNNEI. V lost 8 bases and J lost 0; bases outside the gene matches: 3. CDR3 size: 13 residues. The chain's CDR3 is CASAGQMNTEAFF. The CDR3 nucleotides read TGTGCCAGCGCGGGACAGATGAACACTGAAGCTTTCTTT.

This chain links TRBV5-1 with TRBJ1-1; D call uncertain. The CDR3 runs to 15 residues. Deletions cut 0 bases from V and 3 bases from J, with 12 bases between. Germline assignment: CDR1 SGHRS and CDR2 YFSETQ. This chain's CDR3 is CASSLGPGGHTEAFF. Written as DNA, the CDR3 is TGCGCCAGCAGCTTGGGGCCGGGCGGACACACTGAAGCTTTCTTT.

Turning to this clone: The same CDR3 is also encoded by other DNA sequences in this sample. The chain employs TRBV5-1 and TRBJ2-7, with 11 bases fitting TRBD2. CDR3 length: 14 residues. V trimming: 4 bases; J trimming: 4 bases; junction bases outside the gene matches: 4. The germline CDR1 and CDR2 sequences are SGHRS and YFSETQ. The CDR3 DNA reads TGCGCCAGCAGCACGACTAGCGGGGTTTACGAGCAGTACTTC. Residues: CASSTTSGVYEQYF.

The DNA for the CDR3 is TGTGCCAGCCTTGGAGGGACAGGACTTCTTCGGCCCCAGCATTTT. Translated, it gives CASLGGTGLLRPQHF. This chain links TRBV28 with TRBJ1-5; 8 bases fit TRBD1. The CDR3 is made up of 15 amino acids. Germline V gene data show CDR1 as MDHEN and CDR2 as SYDVKM. After removal of 8 bases from V and 9 bases from J, the junction contained 15 bases not matched to a gene.

The chain links TRBV10-3 to TRBJ2-1; D possibly corresponds to TRBD2 (5 bases). The CDR3 runs to 15 residues. Between the trimmed V and J ends, which lost 3 bases and 1 base, there was a span of 10 bases. Germline-derived CDR1 and CDR2 are ENHRY and SYGVKD. The CDR3 DNA reads TGTGCCATCAGTGAACTGGGAGTTTCCTACAATGAGCAGTTCTTC. Protein sequence: CAISELGVSYNEQFF.

J is TRBJ2-7 and V is TRBV5-5; 10 nucleotides align to TRBD1. Germline lookup yields CDR1 SGHKS and CDR2 YYEKEE (reference sequence). The V segment lost 3 bases and the J segment 0 bases; nucleotides outside the gene matches: 3. The CDR3 length is 15 residues. Here the CDR3 DNA reads TGTGCCAGCAGCTCACGGACAGGGGGCTCCTACGAGCAGTACTTC. Translating it yields CASSSRTGGSYEQYF.

This chain links TRBV7-8 with TRBJ2-5; D gene ambiguous. This CDR3 spans 13 amino acids. Between the trimmed V and J ends, which lost 6 bases and 5 bases, there was a span of 13 bases. The germline V gene has CDR1 SGHVS and CDR2 FQNEAQ. Here the CDR3 DNA reads TGTGCCAGCAGGGAATTTTCGGCGGAGACCCAGTACTTC. It codes for CASREFSAETQYF. The full variable domain, completed using reference TRBV7-8 and TRBJ2-5, is GAGVSQSPRYKVAKRGQDVALRCDPISGHVSLFWYQQALGQGPEFLTYFQNEAQLDKSGLPSDRFFAERPEGSVSTLKIQRTQQEDSAVYLCASREFSAETQYFGPGTRLLVL.

This clone was counted once. The chain combines TRBV28 with TRBJ2-2, with TRBD1 as a possible D gene (6 bases). Germline V gene sequence: CDR1 MDHEN, CDR2 SYDVKM. The CDR3 spans 14 residues. Deletions cut 7 bases from V and 3 bases from J, with 12 bases between. CDR3 bases: TGTGCCAGCAACTCCGGGACATACACCGGGGAGCTGTTTTTT. This codes for CASNSGTYTGELFF.

The V call is TRBV6-5, the J call TRBJ1-5; D not certain. The germline V gene encodes CDR1 MNHEY and CDR2 SVGAGI. The CDR3 loop spans 14 amino acids. The V gene lost 6 bases and the J gene lost 3 bases, with 12 bases spanning the gap. Here the CDR3 DNA reads TGTGCCAGCAGGGAGCGGGCGACCAATCAGCCCCAGCATTTT. Its protein product is CASRERATNQPQHF.

J is TRBJ2-1 and V is TRBV10-1, with D possibly being TRBD1 (6 bases). CDR1 and CDR2 (germline): WNHNN, SYGVQD (reference sequence). CDR3 length: 16 amino acids. Deletions cut 6 bases from V and 0 bases from J, with 15 bases between. The CDR3 DNA sequence: TGCGCCAGCAGCCGTGGGCAGGGGAGCTCCTACAATGAGCAGTTCTTC. This encodes CASSRGQGSSYNEQFF.

In its sample, this clone was seen once. The chain uses TRBV11-1 and TRBJ2-1, with 9 bases identical to TRBD2. The V segment lost 3 bases and the J segment 5 bases; nucleotides outside the gene matches: 5. CDR3 length equals 15 residues. From germline, CDR1 is SGHAT and CDR2 FQDESV (reference sequence). The CDR3 DNA reads TGTGCCAGCAGCTTGGGACTAGCCAGGCACAATGAGCAGTTCTTC. Its translation: CASSLGLARHNEQFF.

The chain is built from TRBV7-9 and TRBJ2-7; D ambiguous. Germline loops: CDR1 SEHNR, CDR2 FQNEAQ (reference sequence). The CDR3 is made up of 12 amino acids. CDR3 region: CAVASESYEQYF. The DNA for the CDR3 is TGTGCGGTGGCTAGTGAGTCCTACGAGCAGTACTTC. Complete variable domain (other parts from reference TRBV7-9 and TRBJ2-7): DTGVSQNPRHKITKRGQNVTFRCDPISEHNRLYWYRQTLGQGPEFLTYFQNEAQLEKSRLLSDRFSAERPKGSFSTLEIQRTEQGDSAMYLCAVASESYEQYFGPGTRLTVT.

This chain joins TRBV5-1 and TRBJ2-1, with D tentatively TRBD2 (6 bases). Deletions cut 0 bases from V and 3 bases from J, with 13 bases between. Per the germline V gene, CDR1 is SGHRS and CDR2 is YFSETQ. CDR3 length equals 16 residues. The CDR3 protein is CASSLDGTAYYNEQFF. As DNA, the CDR3 is TGCGCCAGCAGCTTGGACGGGACTGCTTACTACAATGAGCAGTTCTTC.

Here the CDR3 reads CASSPGLATTTDTQYF. CDR3 in DNA: TGCGCCAGCAGCCCCGGGCTAGCGACAACCACAGATACGCAGTATTTT. The rearrangement joins TRBV5-1 to TRBJ2-3; a weak D match, TRBD2 (6 bases). Germline V gene data show CDR1 as SGHRS and CDR2 as YFSETQ. Trimming left V 4 bases short and J 2 bases short, with 17 bases between. This CDR3 has 16 amino acids.

Comments on this clone: This sample also contains other DNA sequences that code for the same CDR3. This chain connects TRBV11-2 to TRBJ2-7; D perhaps matches TRBD2 (5 bases). Germline-derived CDR1 and CDR2 are SGHAT and FQNNGV. The V gene lost 1 base and the J gene lost 3 bases, with 10 bases spanning the gap. The CDR3 has 14 residues. The CDR3 region has the DNA TGTGCCAGCAGCTTAGGTCGAGGGAGCTACGAGCAGTACTTC. It yields the protein CASSLGRGSYEQYF.